This T cell receptor beta chain was profiled in a study of blood T cell repertoires in COVID-19. About the study: The United States, Italy and Spain were the sources of the acute and convalescent COVID-19 samples.

The J segment lost 0 bases and the V segment lost 5 bases, leaving 13 bases of the junction unmatched. The V gene's germline CDR1 is MNHNY and CDR2 SVGAGI (reference sequence). This CDR3 is 19 amino acids long. Study processing details: How many nucleated cells were present was estimated from reference gene primer amplification. Some clones are missing from TCRdb's copy, which holds only in-frame ones; the method was immunoSEQ multiplex PCR. V, J and clone size were drawn from that table, and D and trimming were deduced from the DNA. The sample consists of more than 300,000 clones, under 85% of them appearing once. Enrollees, about 18 to 90 years old, lived in approximately 25 US areas.

J is TRBJ2-1 and V is TRBV6-6, with 10 bases fitting TRBD1. What was sequenced was PBMCs or T cells enriched from blood (not recorded which). This TCR was recovered from a woman aged 50 to 60 who had recovered from COVID-19. Here the CDR3 reads CASSRPGQGKNSSYNEQFF. The CDR3, as DNA: TGTGCCAGCAGTCGACCGGGACAGGGGAAGAATAGCTCCTACAATGAGCAGTTCTTC.